Following are 21 T cell receptor beta chains from one sample sequenced in a study of vaccination and CD4 T cells after COVID-19. Oncomine TCR Beta short-read sequencing was applied to DNA from cultured CD4+ T cells. Via MiXCR, TCRdb re-called the PCR reads, giving one row per CDR3 protein. The profile covers 8,500 to 13,000 distinct CDR3 sequences, with more than 65% appearing a single time and around 16% taken by the ten largest. These receptors are not linked to any known antigen. The treatment: approximately 11-day PBMC culture with coronavirus spike peptide pools or control peptides (ViraFEST assay). The sequencing sample was made of CD4+ T cells from blood, cultured in vitro. The source is a human donor who had recovered from COVID-19.

The chain has TRBV28 and TRBJ1-3, with TRBD1 as a possible D gene (5 bases). Trimming took 4 bases from V and 2 from J, leaving 15 bases between them. Per the germline V gene, CDR1 is MDHEN and CDR2 is SYDVKM. The length of the CDR3 is 16 residues. The CDR3 nucleotides are TGTGCCAGCAGTTGGGGGACGGGTCTAGCTGGAAACACCATATATTTT. This gives the protein CASSWGTGLAGNTIYF.

This clonotype was found once. The chain employs TRBV20-1 and TRBJ1-1; no clear D. The germline V gene has CDR1 DFQATT and CDR2 SNEGSKA (reference sequence). Trimming took 6 bases from V and 5 from J, leaving 10 bases between them. This CDR3 contains 11 residues. CDR3 nucleotide sequence: TGCAGTGCCTACGGTCGTACTGAAGCTTTCTTT. Its translation is CSAYGRTEAFF.

V and J are TRBV18 and TRBJ1-2, with D maybe TRBD1 (5 bases). Looked up from germline, CDR1 is KGHSH and CDR2 is LQKENI. The CDR3 contains 15 residues. V gave up 3 bases and J gave up 4 bases, with 15 bases separating them. The CDR3 nucleotides are TGTGCCAGCTCACCTACAGGTCGAGGCGGCTATGGCTACACCTTC. This sequence encodes CASSPTGRGGYGYTF.

This chain joins TRBV7-2 and TRBJ1-2, with 10 bases identical to TRBD1. The CDR3 covers 17 residues. Trimming removed 5 bases from V and 0 bases from J; junction bases left unmatched: 9. Germline V CDR1 and CDR2: SGHTA, FQGNSA. The DNA for the CDR3 is TGTGCCAGCAGCCGGAGACAGGGGGCTTCAGCTAACTATGGCTACACCTTC. It is translated as CASSRRQGASANYGYTF.

This chain connects TRBV7-2 to TRBJ2-5; TRBD2 matches at 8 bases. With 5 bases clipped from V and 3 bases from J, the junction kept 5 bases outside the gene matches. This CDR3 comprises 14 residues. Germline V gene lookup returns CDR1 SGHTA and CDR2 FQGNSA. CDR3 DNA: TGTGCCAGCAGCCCGGGACTAGGTAAAGAGACCCAGTACTTC. This sequence encodes CASSPGLGKETQYF.

This chain joins TRBV7-2 and TRBJ1-5; D remains unclear. Trimming removed 5 bases from V and 4 bases from J, with 15 bases in between. The V gene's germline CDR1 is SGHTA and CDR2 FQGNSA. The CDR3 covers 15 residues. Here the CDR3 DNA reads TGTGCCAGCAGCCCGCAATTTGTCCGGAATCAGCCCCAGCATTTT. Protein sequence: CASSPQFVRNQPQHF.

The gene calls are TRBV25-1 and TRBJ1-1; D is perhaps TRBD1 (6 bases). This CDR3 region has 14 residues. Germline V gene data show CDR1 as MGHDK and CDR2 as SYGVNS. Trimming took off 7 bases at V and 1 base at J, with 13 bases between the two ends. The CDR3 loop reads CASIPQGRNTEAFF. As DNA, the CDR3 is TGTGCCAGCATTCCTCAGGGGAGGAACACTGAAGCTTTCTTT. The variable domain in full, completed from reference TRBV25-1 and TRBJ1-1, reads EADIYQTPRYLVIGTGKKITLECSQTMGHDKMYWYQQDPGMELHLIHYSYGVNSTEKGDLSSESTVSRIRTEHFPLTLESARPSHTSQYLCASIPQGRNTEAFFGQGTRLTVV.

This chain uses TRBV27 with TRBJ1-2; possible D gene TRBD1, 5 bases. The CDR3 sequence is 17 residues long. Trimming pared 5 bases from V and 8 bases from J, leaving 27 bases between. Germline V CDR1 and CDR2: MNHEY, SMNVEV (reference sequence). DNA of the CDR3: TGTGCCAGCAGTCTAACGCCCAGGGTGAGGGACGTCCGGGGCTACACCTTC. It encodes CASSLTPRVRDVRGYTF.

The J gene is TRBJ1-4, the V gene TRBV15; the D is unclear. Per the germline V gene, CDR1 is LNHNV and CDR2 is YYDKDF (reference sequence). The V end was cut by 0 bases, the J end by 6 bases, with 5 bases between. The CDR3 consists of 13 residues. CDR3 sequence: CATSRDRHEKLFF. The CDR3 DNA reads as TGTGCCACCAGCAGAGATCGACATGAAAAACTGTTTTTT. The variable domain in full, with the rest retrieved from reference TRBV15 and TRBJ1-4, is DAMVIQNPRYQVTQFGKPVTLSCSQTLNHNVMYWYQQKSSQAPKLLFHYYDKDFNNEADTPDNFQSRRPNTSFCFLDIRSPGLGDTAMYLCATSRDRHEKLFFGSGTQLSVL.

The genes are TRBV12-3 or TRBV12-4 and TRBJ2-7; D uncertain. This CDR3 region has 15 residues. V shed 3 bases and J shed 1 base, with 13 bases lying between them. In nucleotides, the CDR3 is TGTGCCAGCAGTTTCGGCGTTTCACCATCCTACGAGCAGTACTTC. Translation gives CASSFGVSPSYEQYF.

This chain links TRBV7-2 with TRBJ1-5, with TRBD1 as a possible D gene (6 bases). Trimming left V 4 bases short and J 5 bases short, with 12 bases between. The germline CDR1 and CDR2 sequences are SGHTA and FQGNSA. The CDR3 is 14 residues long. The CDR3 region is CASSSQGSYQPQHF. CDR3 DNA: TGTGCCAGCAGCTCCCAGGGGAGTTATCAGCCCCAGCATTTT.

This rearrangement joins TRBV20-1 to TRBJ2-1; 8 positions match TRBD1. J lost 6 bases, V lost 0 bases, and 4 bases had no gene match. CDR1 and CDR2 (germline): DFQATT, SNEGSKA (reference sequence). CDR3 length equals 14 residues. In DNA form, the CDR3 reads TGCAGTGCTAGAGAGGGGACAGGCTTCAATGAGCAGTTCTTC. Its translation is CSAREGTGFNEQFF.

In this sample, this clonotype turned up a few times. This sequence joins TRBV24-1 and TRBJ1-5; 7 bases are a match to TRBD1. V shed 4 bases, J shed 7 bases, and the junction held 12 bases outside the gene matches. CDR1 and CDR2 (germline): KGHDR, SFDVKD. The CDR3 covers 16 residues. In DNA form, the CDR3 reads TGTGCCACCAGTGACAGCCGACAGGGCCACCGGCAGCCCCAGCATTTT. Its protein product is CATSDSRQGHRQPQHF.

V usage is TRBV20-1 and J usage is TRBJ2-5; D assignment may be TRBD1 or TRBD2 (5 bases each). CDR1 is DFQATT, CDR2 SNEGSKA, per germline (reference sequence). The CDR3 loop spans 14 amino acids. Trimming left V 3 bases short and J 2 bases short, with 13 bases between. The CDR3: CSASRGAIQETQYF. CDR3 coding DNA: TGCAGTGCTAGCCGAGGGGCCATTCAAGAGACCCAGTACTTC.

This chain connects TRBV20-1 to TRBJ1-1, with D perhaps TRBD1 (6 bases). V was trimmed by 3 bases and J by 2 bases, leaving 19 bases between them. The CDR3 length is 16 residues. The germline CDR1 and CDR2 sequences are DFQATT and SNEGSKA (reference sequence). The CDR3 sequence is CSASDSGVGGNTEAFF. Written as DNA, the CDR3 is TGCAGTGCTAGCGACTCAGGGGTGGGGGGAAACACTGAAGCTTTCTTT.

This sequence joins TRBV6-4 and TRBJ2-4; TRBD2 aligns across 8 bases. Germline CDR1 reads MRHNA; CDR2 reads SNTAGT. The CDR3 sequence is 14 residues long. With V trimmed by 6 bases and J by 8 bases, 9 bases remained unmatched. CDR3 region: CASSPRGGWDIQYF. The CDR3, as DNA: TGTGCCAGCAGCCCTCGGGGGGGCTGGGACATTCAGTACTTC.

The V call is TRBV27, the J call TRBJ2-7, with a tentative D call TRBD1 (6 bases). The CDR3 runs to 15 residues. Germline V gene sequence: CDR1 MNHEY, CDR2 SMNVEV (reference sequence). Trimming stripped 5 bases from V and 3 bases from J, with 17 bases between. The CDR3: CASSPTADRRYEQYF. CDR3 coding DNA: TGTGCCAGCAGTCCGACTGCGGACAGACGCTACGAGCAGTACTTC.

A single count supports this clonotype. This rearrangement joins TRBV7-9 to TRBJ2-7, with 10 bases fitting TRBD1. This CDR3 contains 15 residues. The trim removed 2 bases at V and 3 bases at J, leaving 4 bases unmatched. The germline CDR1 and CDR2 sequences are SEHNR and FQNEAQ (reference sequence). The CDR3 region is CASSLPTGGLYEQYF. As DNA, the CDR3 is TGTGCCAGCAGCTTACCGACAGGGGGCCTCTACGAGCAGTACTTC.

V usage is TRBV7-9 and J usage is TRBJ2-3; 8 positions match TRBD2. The trim removed 3 bases at V and 3 bases at J, leaving 14 bases unmatched. This CDR3 spans 18 amino acids. Looked up from germline, CDR1 is SEHNR and CDR2 is FQNEAQ (reference sequence). CDR3 DNA: TGTGCCAGCAGCTTGTGGGGACTAGTCATACGTGGAACAGATACGCAGTATTTT. This gives the protein CASSLWGLVIRGTDTQYF.

The chain links TRBV15 to TRBJ1-5; D is perhaps TRBD1 (5 bases). Trimming took off 2 bases at V and 2 bases at J, with 13 bases between the two ends. Per germline, CDR1 LNHNV and CDR2 YYDKDF (reference sequence). The CDR3 has 16 residues. The CDR3 DNA reads TGTGCCACCAGCAGATTACGGGGGACCGGCAATCAGCCCCAGCATTTT. Translating gives CATSRLRGTGNQPQHF.

The chain recombines TRBV30 with TRBJ2-3, with 7 nucleotides matching TRBD1. Per the germline V gene, CDR1 is GTSNPN and CDR2 is SVGIG (reference sequence). J lost 0 bases, V lost 2 bases, and 2 bases had no gene match. The CDR3 length is 14 residues. The CDR3 DNA reads as TGTGCCTGGAGTAGGGGGCCAAGCACAGATACGCAGTATTTT. It yields the protein CAWSRGPSTDTQYF.